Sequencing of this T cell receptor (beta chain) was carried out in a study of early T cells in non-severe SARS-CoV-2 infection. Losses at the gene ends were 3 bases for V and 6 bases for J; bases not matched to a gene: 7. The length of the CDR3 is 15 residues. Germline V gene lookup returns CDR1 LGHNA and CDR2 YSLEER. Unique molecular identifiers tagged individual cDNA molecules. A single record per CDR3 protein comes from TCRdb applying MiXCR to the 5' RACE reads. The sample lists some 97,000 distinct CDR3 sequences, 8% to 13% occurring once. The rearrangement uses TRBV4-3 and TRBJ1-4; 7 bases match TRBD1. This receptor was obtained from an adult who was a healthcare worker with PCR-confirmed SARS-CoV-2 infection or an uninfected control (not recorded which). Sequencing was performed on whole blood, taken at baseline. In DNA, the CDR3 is TGCGCCAGCAGCCAGGCCGGGACAGTAGATGAAAAACTGTTTTTT. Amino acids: CASSQAGTVDEKLFF.